Described below is a single T cell receptor (beta chain) sequence and its context. Amplified regions were TCR beta CDR3 sequences from RNA transcripts. HTBI primers drove first-round RT-PCR of the TCR CDR3. TCRdb called the multiplex PCR reads again in MiXCR, with one record for every CDR3 protein. The table includes hundreds of thousands of distinct CDR3 sequences, 35% to 55% detected once. The sample comes from a study of T cells in Graves' hyperthyroidism and ophthalmopathy. The germline gives CDR1 SNHLY, CDR2 FYNNEI. The V end was cut by 6 bases, the J end by 4 bases, with 24 bases between. This CDR3 spans 17 amino acids.

The sequenced sample consisted of peripheral blood or thyroid tissue (not recorded which). The chain has TRBV2 and TRBJ2-5; no definite D call. The origin of this receptor is a woman under 30 with Graves' hyperthyroidism. Here the CDR3 DNA reads TGTGCCAGCAGGTTATTATTAGTGGGGATCGGGCCAGAGACCCAGTACTTC. Translating it yields CASRLLLVGIGPETQYF.